Following are 15 T cell receptor beta chains from one sample sequenced in a study of beta chain features in type 1 diabetes (dated by TCRdb to the late 2010s). The library was prepared using the immunoSEQ multiplex PCR assay. All of the isolated RNA was reverse transcribed with the High Capacity cDNA Reverse Transcription Kit, so expressed TCRB transcripts were sequenced. TCRdb provides this immuneACCESS table in a form limited to in-frame rearrangements. Some clones are lacking; in checked studies, under half of them reflect an unresolved V gene, and why the rest are absent is not known. This sample lists roughly 100,000 clones; around 30% were detected once. The ten biggest clones cover 0.5% to 0.6% of the sample. General conclusions and limits of the study: Type 1 diabetes patients showed a moderate but significant shortening of TCRB CDR3 length in all four CD4+ subsets.

Their antigen targets remain unknown. Sequencing was performed on central memory CD4+ T cells from blood. These TCRs come from a woman aged 18-29 years with type 1 diabetes.

This clone has more than one count but fewer than ten. The V gene is TRBV29-1, the J gene TRBJ2-7; 12 bases align to TRBD2. Looked up from germline, CDR1 is SQVTM and CDR2 is ANQGSEA. This CDR3 contains 17 residues. The V segment lost 4 bases and the J segment 1 base; nucleotides outside the gene matches: 11. CDR3 nucleotides: TGCAGCGTTGTTGGACAAAAGGGGACTAGCGGGTCCTACGAGCAGTACGTC. Amino acids: CSVVGQKGTSGSYEQYV.

This clone appeared a few times. This CDR3 reads CASSDAGTGVAETQYF. The CDR3 coding sequence is TGCGCCAGCAGTGATGCTGGGACAGGGGTTGCGGAGACCCAGTACTTC. The V and J genes are TRBV10-1 and TRBJ2-5, with TRBD1 identical over 10 bases. The CDR3 extends over 16 amino acids. Germline V gene lookup returns CDR1 WNHNN and CDR2 SYGVQD (reference sequence). The J segment lost 5 bases and the V segment lost 3 bases, leaving 9 bases of the junction unmatched.

Only a few counts were recorded for this clone. The chain employs TRBV7-9 and TRBJ2-3; D possibly corresponds to TRBD2 (6 bases). Germline values: CDR1 SEHNR, CDR2 FQNEAQ (reference sequence). This CDR3 has 15 residues. The V end was cut by 4 bases, the J end by 2 bases, with 13 bases between. The CDR3: CASSWSVAATDTQYF. The CDR3 nucleotides are TGTGCCAGCAGCTGGTCCGTAGCGGCCACAGATACGCAGTATTTT.

The chain couples TRBV23-1 to TRBJ2-5; D call uncertain. TRBV23-1 is identified as an open reading frame with a role that is uncertain. Trimming removed 8 bases from V and 2 bases from J, with 6 bases in between. This CDR3 spans 11 amino acids. This CDR3 reads CASGQQETQYF. The CDR3 nucleotides read TGCGCCAGCGGCCAGCAAGAGACCCAGTACTTC.

The chain links TRBV5-6 to TRBJ1-1; D call uncertain. Germline CDR1 is SGHDT and CDR2 is YYEEEE. This CDR3 region has 13 residues. V was pared by 0 bases and J by 0 bases, with 3 bases between. The CDR3 here is CASSLELNTEAFF. CDR3 DNA: TGTGCCAGCAGCTTGGAGCTGAACACTGAAGCTTTCTTT.

This clone is a singleton in its sample. The rearrangement uses TRBV2 and TRBJ2-3; 11 bases match TRBD2. V was clipped by 6 bases and J by 5 bases; unmatched bases: 19. The germline gives CDR1 SNHLY, CDR2 FYNNEI. This CDR3 comprises 19 residues. CDR3 DNA: TGTGCCAGCAGCCTCACTAGCGGGAGTGCGGACACACGGGGAGATACGCAGTATTTT. It encodes CASSLTSGSADTRGDTQYF.

This chain joins TRBV2 and TRBJ2-1; tentative D call: TRBD2 (6 bases). The CDR3 is 12 residues long. V gave up 9 bases and J gave up 5 bases, with 11 bases separating them. The V gene's germline CDR1 is SNHLY and CDR2 FYNNEI. CDR3 in amino acids: CASREYDNEQFF. The CDR3 DNA follows: TGTGCCAGTCGGGAGTACGACAATGAGCAGTTCTTC.

The chain is built from TRBV28 and TRBJ1-4; D ambiguous. CDR1 MDHEN and CDR2 SYDVKM come from the germline V gene. The V and J ends lost 2 bases and 5 bases respectively, with 15 bases between them. This CDR3 comprises 16 residues. The CDR3: CASSLTPQASNEKLFF. The CDR3 region has the DNA TGTGCCAGCAGTTTAACCCCTCAAGCTTCGAATGAAAAACTGTTTTTT.

The chain couples TRBV2 to TRBJ1-1; D is unresolved. Trimming took off 8 bases at V and 0 bases at J, with 4 bases between the two ends. Germline assignment: CDR1 SNHLY and CDR2 FYNNEI. CDR3 length: 11 amino acids. CDR3 nucleotides: TGTGCCAGCTATCTGAACACTGAAGCTTTCTTT. It translates to CASYLNTEAFF.

The chain joins TRBV7-9 to TRBJ2-1; tentatively, D is TRBD2 (5 bases). The V and J ends lost 4 bases and 2 bases respectively, with 12 bases between them. This CDR3 has 15 residues. The germline gives CDR1 SEHNR, CDR2 FQNEAQ (reference sequence). CDR3 amino acids: CASSSSRGTYNEQFF. CDR3 bases: TGTGCCAGCAGCTCTAGTCGAGGGACCTACAATGAGCAGTTCTTC.

The chain is built from TRBV19 and TRBJ1-2; no reliable D call. The CDR3 length is 13 residues. CDR1 is LNHDA and CDR2 is SQIVND in the germline V gene (reference sequence). Trimming stripped 3 bases from V and 4 bases from J, with 9 bases between. CDR3 sequence reads: CASSIPQFYGYTF. The CDR3, as DNA: TGTGCCAGTAGTATCCCGCAGTTCTATGGCTACACCTTC.

V and J are TRBV6-5 and TRBJ1-5, with 9 bases identical to TRBD1. V trimming: 5 bases; J trimming: 7 bases; junction bases outside the gene matches: 6. There are 14 residues in the CDR3. CDR1 and CDR2 (germline): MNHEY, SVGAGI. The CDR3 spells CASSARDRVQPQHF. CDR3 bases: TGTGCCAGCAGTGCCCGGGACAGGGTACAGCCCCAGCATTTT.

The gene calls are TRBV5-5 and TRBJ1-1; D might be TRBD1 (6 bases). The CDR3 is 17 residues long. V was pared by 4 bases and J by 1 base, with 20 bases between. From germline, CDR1 is SGHKS and CDR2 YYEKEE (reference sequence). CDR3 in amino acids: CASSPSQNRATNTEAFF. The CDR3 region has the DNA TGTGCCAGCAGCCCCTCACAAAACAGGGCAACGAACACTGAAGCTTTCTTT. Together with reference TRBV5-5 and TRBJ1-1, the CDR3 gives the full variable domain: DAGVTQSPTHLIKTRGQQVTLRCSPISGHKSVSWYQQVLGQGPQFIFQYYEKEERGRGNFPDRFSARQFPNYSSELNVNALLLGDSALYLCASSPSQNRATNTEAFFGQGTRLTVV.

CDR3: CASSLGEGALGYTF. The CDR3 DNA follows: TGTGCCAGCAGCTTAGGAGAGGGGGCGCTTGGCTACACCTTC. The chain is built from TRBV7-2 and TRBJ1-2; 7 bases are shared with TRBD1. The junction had 6 bases not matched to a gene; V was cut back by 1 base and J by 7 bases. CDR3 length: 14 residues. The V gene's germline CDR1 is SGHTA and CDR2 FQGNSA.

The J gene is TRBJ2-1, the V gene TRBV30, with a possible D match to TRBD2 (6 bases). Trimming pared 5 bases from V and 4 bases from J, leaving 15 bases between. This CDR3 has 14 residues. Germline values: CDR1 GTSNPN, CDR2 SVGIG (reference sequence). Written as DNA, the CDR3 is TGTGCCTGGGGTCGGGGCGGGATTTACAATGAGCAGTTCTTC. This encodes CAWGRGGIYNEQFF.